These 11 T cell receptor beta chains originate from one sample sequenced in a study of blood T cell repertoires in COVID-19. Some clones are missing from TCRdb's copy, which holds only in-frame ones; the method was immunoSEQ multiplex PCR. The table records approximately 360,000 clones, about 90% of them present only once. The specimen sequenced was peripheral blood. These receptors all come from a man aged 18-30 years with active or convalescent COVID-19.

This clone appeared a few times. Other DNA sequences of this sample code for an identical CDR3. The V and J genes are TRBV19 and TRBJ1-1; tentatively, D is TRBD1 (5 bases). CDR3 length: 12 amino acids. The germline gives CDR1 LNHDA, CDR2 SQIVND (reference sequence). V lost 7 bases, J lost 4 bases, and 10 bases lay in between. CDR3: CASTIGGTEAFF. CDR3 coding DNA: TGTGCCAGTACGATCGGGGGCACTGAAGCTTTCTTT.

The rearrangement uses TRBV7-6 and TRBJ2-1; 16 bases fit TRBD2. Germline CDR1 SGHVS, CDR2 FNYEAQ. This CDR3 is 16 amino acids long. J was trimmed by 1 base and V by 10 bases; bases with no gene match: 4. In DNA form, the CDR3 reads TGTGCCACTATGGGACTAGCGGGGGGGTCCTACAATGAGCAGTTCTTC. This translates into CATMGLAGGSYNEQFF.

This clone was counted only a few times. The rearrangement links TRBV7-8 to TRBJ2-7, with D uncertain. In germline, CDR1 is SGHVS, CDR2 FQNEAQ. Trimming left V 5 bases short and J 4 bases short, with 6 bases between. The CDR3 is made up of 11 amino acids. Here the CDR3 reads CASSNQYEQYF. The DNA of the CDR3 is TGTGCCAGCAGCAATCAGTACGAGCAGTACTTC.

The V gene is TRBV11-1, the J gene TRBJ1-1, with D perhaps matching TRBD1 (5 bases). V lost 5 bases to trimming and J lost 3 bases, with 13 bases between them. The CDR3 runs 14 residues. CDR1 is SGHAT and CDR2 is FQDESV in the germline V gene (reference sequence). The CDR3 DNA reads as TGTGCCAGCAGCCCGAGGGGAGGGTACACTGAAGCTTTCTTT. Its protein product is CASSPRGGYTEAFF.

About this clone: Other DNA sequences in this sample translate to the same CDR3. The chain couples TRBV9 to TRBJ2-2; 10 positions match TRBD2. Germline trimming cut 2 bases from V and 5 bases from J; bases unmatched to any gene: 3. Germline V gene data show CDR1 as SGDLS and CDR2 as YYNGEE. CDR3 size: 15 residues. The CDR3 is CASSVSGRGTGELFF. In DNA, the CDR3 is TGTGCCAGCAGCGTGAGCGGGAGGGGGACCGGGGAGCTGTTTTTT.

The chain links TRBV6-5 to TRBJ1-5; TRBD1 matches 8 bases. The CDR3 spans 13 residues. The junction had 0 bases not matched to a gene; V was cut back by 6 bases and J by 2 bases. Germline assignment: CDR1 MNHEY and CDR2 SVGAGI. The CDR3 sequence is CASRGQGNQPQHF. The CDR3 bases are TGTGCCAGCAGGGGACAGGGCAATCAGCCCCAGCATTTT.

The chain is built from TRBV9 and TRBJ2-2; 11 nucleotides agree with TRBD1. CDR1 is SGDLS, CDR2 YYNGEE, per germline. This CDR3 comprises 15 residues. V was clipped by 3 bases and J by 2 bases; unmatched bases: 0. CDR3 nucleotides: TGTGCCAGCAGCGGGACAGGGGGCAACACCGGGGAGCTGTTTTTT. Its translation is CASSGTGGNTGELFF.

This rearrangement joins TRBV5-1 to TRBJ2-5; D is ambiguous. Trimming removed 1 base at V and 0 bases at J, with 16 bases between. The germline V gene has CDR1 SGHRS and CDR2 YFSETQ. This CDR3 region has 17 residues. The CDR3 here is CASSLFSRDWYQETQYF. CDR3 bases: TGCGCCAGCAGCTTGTTTAGCCGCGATTGGTACCAAGAGACCCAGTACTTC.

The V and J genes are TRBV10-2 and TRBJ2-5; TRBD2 aligns across 7 bases. Germline loops: CDR1 WSHSY, CDR2 SAAADI. The V and J ends lost 6 bases and 2 bases, in that order; junction bases with no gene match: 9. CDR3 size: 15 residues. The CDR3 nucleotides read TGCGCCAGCAGACCTAGCGGACTGGGGCAAGAGACCCAGTACTTC. Its translation is CASRPSGLGQETQYF.

The V call is TRBV2, the J call TRBJ2-2; possibly TRBD1 for D (6 bases). V dropped 6 bases and J dropped 6 bases, with 11 bases sitting between them. Germline CDR1 SNHLY, CDR2 FYNNEI. CDR3 size: 13 residues. In DNA form, the CDR3 reads TGTGCCAGCAGCAACAGGGTCTCCGGGGAGCTGTTTTTT. This gives the protein CASSNRVSGELFF.

V usage is TRBV5-1 and J usage is TRBJ2-5, with D possibly TRBD1 on 6 matching bases. Germline V gene sequence: CDR1 SGHRS, CDR2 YFSETQ. The V end was cut by 3 bases, the J end by 0 bases, with 18 bases between. The CDR3 runs to 17 residues. CDR3 sequence: CASSSDVFWDNQETQYF. The CDR3 DNA follows: TGCGCCAGCAGCTCGGATGTCTTTTGGGACAACCAAGAGACCCAGTACTTC.